A single sample gave rise to the 9 T cell receptor beta chains below, sequenced in a study of cytomegalovirus exposure and HLA in healthy donors (dated by TCRdb to about 2017). Preparation of the library involved the immunoSEQ multiplex PCR assay. For the multiplex PCR, a mixture combining 60 forward primers for TCR Vbeta segments and 13 reverse primers for TCR Jbeta segments was used. TCRdb re-hosts the immuneACCESS table, in-frame sequences only. Its copies lack some clones; in the studies checked, an unresolved V gene accounts for under half of them, and the cause for the rest is not known. The sample data list 150,000 to 200,000 clones, and about four fifths of these were observed just once. Roughly 1.4% of the sample is taken by the ten largest. The specimen was PBMCs. All receptors come from a woman in her 50s in good health and CMV-seronegative.

V and J are TRBV7-8 and TRBJ2-1; D is possibly TRBD1 (6 bases). Trimming took 1 base from V and 6 from J, leaving 10 bases between them. The CDR3 has 14 residues. Germline values: CDR1 SGHVS, CDR2 FQNEAQ. CDR3 bases: TGTGCCAGCAGCTTAGTGACACAGGGCAATGAGCAGTTCTTC. Protein: CASSLVTQGNEQFF.

The chain has TRBV28 and TRBJ2-1, with TRBD2 matching over 9 bases. V shed 4 bases, J shed 2 bases, and the junction held 6 bases outside the gene matches. CDR3 length equals 16 residues. Germline V gene data show CDR1 as MDHEN and CDR2 as SYDVKM. The CDR3: CASSSQREAPYNEQFF. CDR3 bases: TGTGCCAGCAGTTCCCAGCGGGAGGCCCCCTACAATGAGCAGTTCTTC.

V usage is TRBV6-1 and J usage is TRBJ2-3, with D tentatively TRBD1 (6 bases). V was shortened by 10 bases and J by 1 base, with 15 bases between the two germline ends. The CDR3 length is 14 residues. Germline V gene lookup returns CDR1 MNHNS and CDR2 SASEGT. The chain's CDR3 is CATARGEGTDTQYF. CDR3 DNA sequence: TGTGCCACCGCCAGGGGAGAGGGCACAGATACGCAGTATTTT.

This clone was detected a few times. The J gene is TRBJ2-3, the V gene TRBV5-4; TRBD1 is a possible D gene (6 bases). CDR1 and CDR2 from the germline V gene are SGHNT and YYREEE (reference sequence). CDR3 size: 14 residues. V dropped 4 bases and J dropped 1 base, with 10 bases sitting between them. In DNA, the CDR3 is TGTGCCAGCAGCCGGGACAAACGCACAGATACGCAGTATTTT. It yields the protein CASSRDKRTDTQYF.

Comments on this clone: This CDR3 is also generated by other DNA sequences in the sample. The chain joins TRBV27 to TRBJ2-7; no definite D call. CDR1 MNHEY and CDR2 SMNVEV come from the germline V gene (reference sequence). This CDR3 has 13 amino acids. Trimming stripped 2 bases from V and 3 bases from J, with 8 bases between. CDR3: CASSLGQFYEQYF. CDR3 bases: TGTGCCAGCAGTTTAGGGCAGTTCTACGAGCAGTACTTC.

The chain combines TRBV6-6 with TRBJ2-7, with TRBD1 as a possible D gene (6 bases). The germline V and J ends were trimmed by 5 bases and 3 bases, with 17 bases remaining between them. The CDR3 sequence is 15 residues long. Germline V gene lookup returns CDR1 MNHNY and CDR2 SVGAGI (reference sequence). CDR3 DNA sequence: TGTGCCAGCAGTCAGGAGGTGGGGGCCTTCTACGAGCAGTACTTC. This gives the protein CASSQEVGAFYEQYF.

Remarks on this clone: The junction shows a germline mismatch at one end, possibly a read error. The chain joins TRBV5-1 to TRBJ1-2; 8 positions agree with TRBD1. CDR1 and CDR2 (germline): SGHRS, YFSETQ. This CDR3 has 15 residues. The CDR3 DNA reads TGCGCCGGCAGCGTAGGGACAGGAGGAAGGGACGGCTACACCTTC. This gives the protein CAGSVGTGGRDGYTF.

The rearrangement links TRBV5-6 to TRBJ1-2, with a possible D match to TRBD1 (6 bases). The ends were cut back, 5 bases at V and 8 bases at J, with 19 bases in the middle. This CDR3 spans 14 amino acids. The germline gives CDR1 SGHDT, CDR2 YYEEEE. The CDR3 DNA reads as TGTGCCAGCAGTACCGGAGCGGGGGCGGACGGCTACACCTTC. It codes for CASSTGAGADGYTF.

The CDR3: CASSLGQNTGELFF. The DNA of the CDR3 is TGTGCCAGCAGCTTGGGACAGAACACCGGGGAGCTGTTTTTT. The J gene is TRBJ2-2, the V gene TRBV11-3; D is possibly TRBD1 (6 bases). The germline gives CDR1 SGHNT, CDR2 YENEEA. The CDR3 extends over 14 amino acids. V was shortened by 3 bases and J by 1 base, with 6 bases between the two germline ends.